Listed here are 5 T cell receptor beta chains from one sample, sequenced in a study of shared clonotypes between healthy human individuals. CD45RO-negative CD8 cells positively selected for CCR7 made up the naive population, which excluded terminally differentiated effector memory CD45RA+ cells. Clones were read by immunoSEQ multiplex PCR, and TCRdb kept only the in-frame ones, dropping some. The sample lists about 800,000 clones, roughly 96% occurring once. Specimen: naive CD8+ T cells sorted from blood. Receptors originate from a young man in good health.

J is TRBJ2-7 and V is TRBV5-1; the match to TRBD2 covers 10 bases. Germline V CDR1 and CDR2: SGHRS, YFSETQ. The CDR3 contains 19 residues. Trimming took 0 bases from V and 1 from J; bases not matched to a gene: 13. CDR3 in DNA: TGCGCCAGCAGCTTGGCCTCCCTAGCGGGAGAAATGGGATCCTACGAGCAGTACTTC. This gives the protein CASSLASLAGEMGSYEQYF. Complete variable domain (other parts from reference TRBV5-1 and TRBJ2-7): KAGVTQTPRYLIKTRGQQVTLSCSPISGHRSVSWYQQTPGQGLQFLFEYFSETQRNKGNFPGRFSGRQFSNSRSEMNVSTLELGDSALYLCASSLASLAGEMGSYEQYFGPGTRLTVT.

The V gene is TRBV11-3, the J gene TRBJ2-1, with D maybe TRBD2 (5 bases). This CDR3 comprises 15 residues. With 3 bases removed from V and 2 bases from J, the gap between germline ends came to 11 bases. The germline gives CDR1 SGHNT, CDR2 YENEEA. CDR3 nucleotides: TGTGCCAGCAGCTTCATATCCGGGGCCTACAATGAGCAGTTCTTC. Encoded protein: CASSFISGAYNEQFF.

J is TRBJ1-1 and V is TRBV2; 8 bases agree with TRBD1. After removal of 6 bases from V and 3 bases from J, the junction contained 3 bases not matched to a gene. This CDR3 spans 13 amino acids. CDR1 and CDR2 (germline): SNHLY, FYNNEI. The CDR3 protein is CASRMTGDTEAFF. CDR3 nucleotide sequence: TGTGCCAGCAGAATGACAGGGGACACTGAAGCTTTCTTT.

V gene TRBV18 combines with J gene TRBJ2-5, with 7 bases identical to TRBD2. The CDR3 is 17 amino acids. The V and J ends lost 2 bases and 0 bases, in that order; junction bases with no gene match: 9. CDR1 is KGHSH and CDR2 is LQKENI in the germline V gene. CDR3 DNA: TGTGCCAGCTCACCAACGGGACTACAAGGGTACCAAGAGACCCAGTACTTC. It yields the protein CASSPTGLQGYQETQYF.

The chain employs TRBV19 and TRBJ2-5; D is perhaps TRBD1 or TRBD2 (5 bases each). Trimming left V 6 bases short and J 5 bases short, with 13 bases between. CDR1 is LNHDA, CDR2 SQIVND, per germline (reference sequence). This CDR3 is built from 13 residues. The CDR3 bases are TGTGCCAGTAGACCTCTTGAGGGGGAGACCCAGTACTTC. This encodes CASRPLEGETQYF.